The 7 T cell receptor beta chains reported below all come from one sample, sequenced in a study of CD8+ T cells in alopecia areata. As to treatment: oral pan-JAK inhibitor, 5-10 mg twice daily. Sequencing used cDNA as its template, made by extracting RNA and reverse transcribing it. TCRdb's table, derived via immunoSEQ multiplex PCR, lists solely in-frame clones and lacks some. There are 150,000 to 200,000 clones in the sample; around 50% occur only once, and roughly an eighth lies in the top ten. The sample was CD8+ T cells sorted from blood, taken at week 24, from a patient treated with tofacitinib. The receptors derive from a human donor with alopecia areata.

The genes are TRBV5-1 and TRBJ2-5; D not resolved. The V gene's germline CDR1 is SGHRS and CDR2 YFSETQ. The V end lost 0 bases, the J end lost 2 bases, and 2 bases lay between the germline ends. The length of the CDR3 is 12 residues. DNA for the CDR3: TGCGCCAGCAGCTTGGAGCAAGAGACCCAGTACTTC. Translation: CASSLEQETQYF.

J is TRBJ1-5 and V is TRBV10-3, with a tentative D call TRBD1 (6 bases). The CDR3 runs 14 residues. Looked up from germline, CDR1 is ENHRY and CDR2 is SYGVKD. V lost 7 bases, J lost 1 base, and 11 bases lay in between. The CDR3 DNA reads TGTGCCATCACTACAGGGCAGAGCAATCAGCCCCAGCATTTT. Translating gives CAITTGQSNQPQHF.

The V and J genes are TRBV29-1 and TRBJ1-5; D gene uncertain. CDR1 is SQVTM and CDR2 is ANQGSEA in the germline V gene. CDR3 size: 14 residues. V lost 8 bases to trimming and J lost 4 bases, with 18 bases between them. CDR3 sequence reads: CSCLTGQANQPQHF. DNA for the CDR3: TGCAGCTGCCTTACGGGCCAAGCAAATCAGCCCCAGCATTTT.

The chain links TRBV27 to TRBJ2-7; weak D call: TRBD1 (6 bases). There are 14 residues in the CDR3. V shed 3 bases and J shed 3 bases, with 12 bases lying between them. CDR1 and CDR2 (germline): MNHEY, SMNVEV (reference sequence). DNA of the CDR3: TGTGCCAGCAGTTTGGGTGGGGGCATCTACGAGCAGTACTTC. Translated, it gives CASSLGGGIYEQYF.

V gene TRBV27 combines with J gene TRBJ2-7; D may correspond to TRBD1 or TRBD2 (6 bases each). The CDR3 runs 15 residues. CDR1 and CDR2 (germline): MNHEY, SMNVEV (reference sequence). Between the trimmed V and J ends, which lost 3 bases and 11 bases, there was a span of 23 bases. The chain's CDR3 is CASSFLGGVLGTKYF. DNA for the CDR3: TGTGCCAGCAGTTTCCTGGGGGGTGTTCTCGGGACAAAGTACTTC.

The chain employs TRBV6-5 and TRBJ1-2, with TRBD1 as a possible D gene (6 bases). Trimming shortened V by 0 bases and J by 0 bases, and 8 bases separated the two germline ends. The CDR3 has 15 amino acids. Germline V gene lookup returns CDR1 MNHEY and CDR2 SVGAGI. CDR3 DNA: TGTGCCAGCAGTTACTCACAGGGCGCTAACTATGGCTACACCTTC. It encodes CASSYSQGANYGYTF.

The chain links TRBV5-6 to TRBJ2-7; TRBD1 is a possible D gene (6 bases). Germline V gives CDR1 SGHDT, CDR2 YYEEEE. CDR3 length: 16 residues. The V end lost 4 bases, the J end lost 1 base, and 18 bases lay between the germline ends. The CDR3 DNA follows: TGTGCCAGCAGCGACCGAACAGGGATTAGGTCCTACGAGCAGTACTTC. Residues: CASSDRTGIRSYEQYF.